This T cell receptor (beta chain) was captured in a study of a mutant IDH1 vaccine in newly diagnosed glioma. Looking at the study overall: Radiotherapy alone preceded vaccination by 4-6 weeks; alternatively, vaccination started with temozolomide cycles.

This clone was counted a few times. Its specificity is not known. The time point is: week 47, end of study. Each dose delivered 300 ug of mutant IDH1 20-mer peptide subcutaneously with imiquimod. Sequencing was performed with immunoSEQ multiplex PCR; in TCRdb, only in-frame clones are kept and a portion is missing. The table includes around 100,000 clones, about 90% detected once. Germline assignment: CDR1 SGHRS and CDR2 YFSETQ. The CDR3 has 14 amino acids. V lost 1 base and J lost 5, with 12 bases in between. Study-wide results and caveats: Seemingly, top peripheral T cell clonotype changes bore no relation to pseudoprogression.

This chain uses TRBV5-1 with TRBJ1-1, with D tentatively TRBD1 (6 bases). Sequencing was performed on PBMCs, taken from a glioma patient whose treatment included an IDH1 peptide vaccine. This TCR came from a woman in her forties or fifties with glioma. In DNA form, the CDR3 reads TGCGCCAGCAGCTTGTATCCAGGGGAAACTGAAGCTTTCTTT. This encodes CASSLYPGETEAFF. The complete variable domain, with remaining parts taken from reference TRBV5-1 and TRBJ1-1, reads KAGVTQTPRYLIKTRGQQVTLSCSPISGHRSVSWYQQTPGQGLQFLFEYFSETQRNKGNFPGRFSGRQFSNSRSEMNVSTLELGDSALYLCASSLYPGETEAFFGQGTRLTVV.